The present TCR beta chain was sequenced within a study of persistence of HIV-infected CD4 T cells. Study-wide points: Within sorted populations, more oligoclonal TCRs accompanied more oligoclonal proviruses.

This nonspecific control used anti-CD3/anti-CD28 bead stimulation of CD4+ T cells. CD4+ T cells upregulating both CD40 ligand and CD69 were sorted as responding cells. An approximately 17-hour stimulation of CD8-depleted PBMCs used anti-CD28/CD49d costimulation, CD40-blocking antibody and enfuvirtide. Sequencing used immunoSEQ version 4 in survey mode. Sequenced by immunoSEQ multiplex PCR; TCRdb stores in-frame clones only, minus some. This table holds over 35,000 clones, 90% to 95% found once. To note about this clone: As yet, its antigen is unknown.

Germline V gives CDR1 MNHEY, CDR2 SVGAGI. Germline trimming cut 2 bases from V and 5 bases from J; bases unmatched to any gene: 5. This CDR3 is built from 14 residues. This TCR derives from an adult man with HIV who was CMV-seropositive. This chain links TRBV6-5 with TRBJ1-2; 7 bases align to TRBD1. The sequences come from CD4+ T cells sorted from PBMCs after approximately 19-hour stimulation, collected from a patient who received antiretroviral therapy. This chain's CDR3 is CASSYGRTGYGYTF. CDR3 sequence (DNA): TGTGCCAGCAGTTACGGTCGGACAGGTTATGGCTACACCTTC.